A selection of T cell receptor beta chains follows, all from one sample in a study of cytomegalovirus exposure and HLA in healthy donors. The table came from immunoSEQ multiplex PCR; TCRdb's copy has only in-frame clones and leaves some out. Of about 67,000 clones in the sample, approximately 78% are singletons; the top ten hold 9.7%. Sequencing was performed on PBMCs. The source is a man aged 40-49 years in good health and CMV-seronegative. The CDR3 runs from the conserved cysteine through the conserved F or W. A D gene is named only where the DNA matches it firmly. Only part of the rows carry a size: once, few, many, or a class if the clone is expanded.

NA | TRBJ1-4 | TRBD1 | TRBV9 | CASSETGFDEKLFF | TGTGCCAGCAGCGAGACAGGGTTCGACGAAAAACTGTTTTTT
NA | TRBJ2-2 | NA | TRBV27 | CASTLRGRAGELFF | TGTGCCAGCACCCTTAGGGGGAGGGCCGGGGAGCTGTTTTTT
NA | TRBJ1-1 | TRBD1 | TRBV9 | CASSEAVGRTGLSAFF | TGTGCCAGCAGTGAGGCGGTTGGAAGGACAGGGCTTTCAGCTTTCTTT
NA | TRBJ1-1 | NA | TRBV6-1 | CASSQTPGLHTEAFF | TGTGCCAGCAGCCAGACCCCAGGGTTACACACTGAAGCTTTCTTT
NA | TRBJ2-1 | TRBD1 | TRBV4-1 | CASSQGDRENNEQFF | TGCGCCAGCAGCCAAGGGGACAGAGAAAACAATGAGCAGTTCTTC
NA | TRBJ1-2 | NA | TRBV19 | CASSIAPRGGGYTF | TGTGCCAGTAGTATAGCCCCAAGGGGGGGCGGCTACACCTTC
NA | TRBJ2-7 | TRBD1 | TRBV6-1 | CASSVTGEASYEQYF | TGTGCCAGCAGTGTGACAGGGGAAGCATCCTACGAGCAGTACTTC
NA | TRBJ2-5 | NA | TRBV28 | CAIKLNKGAQYF | TGTGCCATCAAGCTCAATAAGGGGGCCCAGTACTTC
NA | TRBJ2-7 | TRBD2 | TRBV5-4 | CASSLGALANAYEQYF | TGTGCCAGCAGCTTGGGGGCACTAGCGAATGCCTACGAGCAGTACTTC
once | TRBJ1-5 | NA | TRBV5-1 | CASSFGPAGHDQPQHF | TGCGCCAGCAGCTTCGGCCCGGCAGGGCACGATCAGCCCCAGCATTTT
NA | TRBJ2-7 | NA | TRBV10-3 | CAISESRKRYEQYF | TGTGCCATCAGTGAGTCGAGGAAAAGGTACGAGCAGTACTTC
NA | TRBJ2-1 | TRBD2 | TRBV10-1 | CASSESSAGGPSEQFF | TGCGCCAGCAGTGAGAGTTCAGCGGGAGGGCCTAGTGAGCAGTTCTTC
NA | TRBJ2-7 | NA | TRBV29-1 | CSVEGGTSSYEQYF | TGCAGCGTTGAAGGGGGCACGTCGTCCTACGAGCAGTACTTC
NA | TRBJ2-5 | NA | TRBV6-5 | CASISRGTQYF | TGTGCCAGCATCTCCCGAGGGACCCAGTACTTC
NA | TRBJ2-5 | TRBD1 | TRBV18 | CASSPQGALDQETQYF | TGTGCCAGCTCACCACAGGGGGCATTGGACCAAGAGACCCAGTACTTC
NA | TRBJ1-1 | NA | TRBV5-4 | CASSPNLQANTEAFF | TGTGCCAGCAGCCCCAACTTACAGGCGAACACTGAAGCTTTCTTT
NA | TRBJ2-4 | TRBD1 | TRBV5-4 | CASSLGTVLAKNIQYF | TGTGCCAGCAGCCTTGGGACAGTCCTAGCCAAAAACATTCAGTACTTC
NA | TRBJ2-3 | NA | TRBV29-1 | CSVVTGIGTDTQYF | TGCAGCGTAGTTACAGGGATAGGCACAGATACGCAGTATTTT
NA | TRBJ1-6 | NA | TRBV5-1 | CASSESGASSSPLHF | TGCGCCAGCAGCGAAAGCGGGGCGAGTAGTTCACCCCTCCACTTT
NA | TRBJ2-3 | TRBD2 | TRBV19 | CASSTRRAGVGTDTQYF | TGTGCCAGTAGTACACGACGAGCGGGAGTGGGTACAGATACGCAGTATTTT
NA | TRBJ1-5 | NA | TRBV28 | CASRGIGGNQPQHF | TGTGCCAGCAGAGGGATCGGGGGCAATCAGCCCCAGCATTTT
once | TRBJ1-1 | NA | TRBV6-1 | CASSARWMNTEAFF | TGTGCCAGCAGTGCGCGGTGGATGAACACTGAAGCTTTCTTT
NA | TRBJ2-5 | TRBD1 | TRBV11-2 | CASSLTPGQGVETQYF | TGTGCCAGCAGCTTAACGCCGGGACAGGGAGTAGAGACCCAGTACTTC
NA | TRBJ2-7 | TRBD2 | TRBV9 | CASSLVELAGTYEQYF | TGTGCCAGCAGCCTGGTGGAACTAGCGGGAACCTACGAGCAGTACTTC
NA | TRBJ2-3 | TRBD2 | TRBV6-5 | CASSQRGRTDTQYF | TGTGCCAGCAGTCAGCGGGGGCGCACAGATACGCAGTATTTT
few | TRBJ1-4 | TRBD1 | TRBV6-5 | CASSFGTGGGEKLFF | TGTGCCAGCAGTTTCGGGACAGGGGGCGGTGAAAAACTGTTTTTT
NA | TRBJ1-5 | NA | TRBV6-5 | CASSVGGSNQPQHF | TGTGCCAGCAGTGTCGGAGGGAGCAATCAGCCCCAGCATTTT
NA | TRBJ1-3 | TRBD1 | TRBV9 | CASSVGQGYSGNTIYF | TGTGCCAGCAGCGTTGGACAGGGCTACTCTGGAAACACCATATATTTT
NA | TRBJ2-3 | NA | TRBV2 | CASNTGISTDTQYF | TGTGCCAGCAACACAGGGATTAGCACAGATACGCAGTATTTT
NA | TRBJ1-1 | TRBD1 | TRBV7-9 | CASTPGQVTRTEAFF | TGTGCCAGCACTCCGGGACAGGTTACAAGAACTGAAGCTTTCTTT
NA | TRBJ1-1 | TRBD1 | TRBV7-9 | CASSVGTALNTEAFF | TGTGCCAGCAGCGTAGGGACAGCGCTGAACACTGAAGCTTTCTTT
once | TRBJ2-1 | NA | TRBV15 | CATSKEATVPTEQFF | TGTGCCACCAGCAAAGAAGCGACGGTTCCAACTGAGCAGTTCTTC
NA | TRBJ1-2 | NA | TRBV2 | CASSQRGIGSGYTF | TGTGCCAGCAGCCAAAGGGGGATCGGGTCTGGCTACACCTTC
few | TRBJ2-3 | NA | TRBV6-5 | CASSYSATDTQYF | TGTGCCAGCAGTTACTCGGCAACAGATACGCAGTATTTT
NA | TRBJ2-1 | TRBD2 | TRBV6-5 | CASSYQLAGLNEQFF | TGTGCCAGCAGTTACCAACTAGCGGGTTTGAATGAGCAGTTCTTC